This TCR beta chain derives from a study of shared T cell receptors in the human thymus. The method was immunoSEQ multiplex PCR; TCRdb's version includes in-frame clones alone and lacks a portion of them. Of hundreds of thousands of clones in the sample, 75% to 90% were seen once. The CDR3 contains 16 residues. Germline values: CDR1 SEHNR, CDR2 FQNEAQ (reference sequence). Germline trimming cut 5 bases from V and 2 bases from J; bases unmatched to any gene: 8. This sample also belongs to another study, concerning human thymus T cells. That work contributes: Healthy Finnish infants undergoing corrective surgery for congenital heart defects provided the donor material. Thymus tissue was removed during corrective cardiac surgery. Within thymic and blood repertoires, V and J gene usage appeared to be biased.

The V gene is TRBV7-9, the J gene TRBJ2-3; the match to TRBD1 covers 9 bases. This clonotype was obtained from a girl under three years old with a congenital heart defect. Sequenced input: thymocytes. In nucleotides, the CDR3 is TGTGCCAGCAGCCGAAGAGGGACAGGGCACACAGATACGCAGTATTTT. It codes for CASSRRGTGHTDTQYF.